The sequence of this T cell receptor (beta chain) was determined in a study of control samples from healthy donors and cancer patients. The CDR3 covers 15 residues. From germline, CDR1 is LNHDA and CDR2 SQIVND (reference sequence). With 5 bases removed from V and 10 bases from J, the gap between germline ends came to 20 bases. Method: immunoSEQ multiplex PCR; TCRdb's copy keeps in-frame clones and lacks some. This sample carries over 80,000 clones, about 80% of them seen once, and the ten largest clones take roughly a tenth. V is TRBV19 and J is TRBJ1-4; no clear D. The TCR was taken from a woman in her 30s in good health. The specimen was blood. CDR3 protein: CASSDARPGGGKLFF. The CDR3 DNA sequence: TGTGCCAGTAGTGACGCTAGGCCGGGCGGAGGAAAACTGTTTTTT.